This T cell receptor beta chain came from a study of OX40 agonist ivuxolimab in advanced cancers. The V gene's germline CDR1 is SGHDT and CDR2 YYEEEE. Trimming removed 4 bases from V and 8 bases from J, with 16 bases in between. This CDR3 comprises 14 residues. The protocol was immunoSEQ multiplex PCR, while the TCRdb copy is restricted to in-frame clones and leaves out a portion. The sample has more than 45,000 clones; 80% to 85% are singletons. The sequence came from an adult with an advanced solid tumor such as melanoma, head and neck, liver or kidney cancer. The material sequenced was CD4+ or CD8+ T cells sorted from blood, taken in a trial of the OX40 agonist ivuxolimab. The rearrangement uses TRBV5-6 and TRBJ1-5; a weak D match, TRBD1 (6 bases). CDR3 nucleotide sequence: TGTGCCAGCAGCGCGCAGGGGCTGAGCGAGCCCCAGCATTTT. Translating it yields CASSAQGLSEPQHF.